Here is one TCR beta chain with its context. This sample was taken from a study of identical twins. Germline V CDR1 and CDR2: MNHNS, SASEGT. The CDR3 spans 13 residues. V lost 5 bases and J lost 3; bases outside the gene matches: 3. With template switching, a universal primer site was added, and the cDNA carried unique molecular identifiers. TCRdb used MiXCR to reprocess the 5' RACE reads, holding one entry per CDR3 protein. The table records a few hundred thousand distinct CDR3 sequences, about 8.3% of them present only once. This sample also appeared in a second study, on yellow fever vaccine responses in identical twins. That source adds: Twins' vaccine T cell responses were reported to seem partly convergent and partly personalized.

This chain uses TRBV6-1 with TRBJ2-7, with TRBD2 identical over 8 bases. The sample comprised memory (CD45RO+) T cells sorted from blood. The receptor comes from a woman between 18 and 30 years old in good health. CDR3 nucleotides: TGTGCCAGCAGTCGGGGGGGGGTCTACGAGCAGTACTTC. Encoded protein: CASSRGGVYEQYF.